This TCR beta chain originates from a study of technical replicates of blood from a handful of donors. Generated by immunoSEQ multiplex PCR, the TCRdb table keeps only in-frame clones and is missing some. The sample holds some 80,000 clones, around 94% seen once. This CDR3 is 16 amino acids long. The germline CDR1 and CDR2 sequences are GTSNPN and SVGIG (reference sequence). The J segment lost 4 bases and the V segment lost 0 bases, leaving 4 bases of the junction unmatched. The sequencing input was T cells isolated from PBMCs. J is TRBJ2-1 and V is TRBV30, with 12 bases aligning to TRBD2. This clonotype was sampled from a human donor in good health. CDR3 nucleotide sequence: TGTGCCTGGAGTGTACTAGGACTAGCGGGGTACAATGAGCAGTTCTTC. As protein: CAWSVLGLAGYNEQFF.